This TCR beta chain is from a study of blood T cell repertoires in COVID-19. The protocol was immunoSEQ multiplex PCR, while the TCRdb copy is restricted to in-frame clones and leaves out a portion. The sample has some 51,000 clones; approximately 90% are singletons. CDR3 length equals 16 residues. Looked up from germline, CDR1 is SGHDT and CDR2 is YYEEEE. J lost 2 bases, V lost 2 bases, and 10 bases had no gene match. The V gene is TRBV5-6, the J gene TRBJ2-7; 7 bases are a match to TRBD2. The sequence derives from a man between 45 and 60 years old with acute or convalescent COVID-19. The sample consisted of peripheral blood. CDR3: CASSLSGAAATYEQYF. In DNA form, the CDR3 reads TGTGCCAGCAGCTTAAGCGGGGCTGCCGCAACCTACGAGCAGTACTTC.